This is a list of T cell receptor beta chains from one sample in a study of blood T cell repertoires in COVID-19. The assay was immunoSEQ multiplex PCR, and TCRdb's table has in-frame clones only and misses some. The sample holds roughly 70,000 clones; 70% to 75% are singletons and the top ten take less than 40%. Sequencing was performed on peripheral blood. These receptors came from a woman in her 70s with acute or convalescent COVID-19. Both conserved end residues are part of each CDR3. The D gene is left open where the match is weak. Part of the rows lack a size; the others show once, few, many or a class for expanded clones.

>-|-|TRBV11-2|TRBJ1-1
TGTGCCAGCAGCCTTATAGGGGAGAACACTGAAGCTTTCTTT
CASSLIGENTEAFF
>-|TRBD2|TRBV9|TRBJ2-1
TGTGCCAGCAGCCGGACTAGCTTATACAATGAGCAGTTCTTC
CASSRTSLYNEQFF
>-|TRBD1|TRBV27|TRBJ1-1
TGTGCCAGCAGTTCGGGACACAGGGGAGCTTTCTTT
CASSSGHRGAFF
>-|-|TRBV19|TRBJ1-1
TGTGCCAGTACCCTTGGTCGGCGGACTGAAGCTTTCTTT
CASTLGRRTEAFF
>-|-|TRBV5-4|TRBJ1-6
TGTGCCAGCAGCTTGAGCCCGCAGGGGTTGAGATCACCCCTCCACTTT
CASSLSPQGLRSPLHF
>few|TRBD1|TRBV19|TRBJ1-5
TGTGCCAGTAGACCGGACAGGGTTAGCAATCAGCCCCAGCATTTT
CASRPDRVSNQPQHF
>-|-|TRBV3-1/TRBV3-2|TRBJ1-4
TGTGCCAGCCAGGACGGTAGGGGAGAAAAACTGTTTTTT
CASQDGRGEKLFF
>few|-|TRBV5-1|TRBJ1-1
TGCGCCAGCAGCCCTACGACATGGGTAAACACTGAAGCTTTCTTT
CASSPTTWVNTEAFF
>-|TRBD2|TRBV19|TRBJ2-3
TGTGCCAGTAGTATAGCCTCTGGCGGGGGGCCATATATTACGCAGTATTTT
CASSIASGGGPYITQYF
>-|-|TRBV10-3|TRBJ2-2
TGTGCCATAAGATTGGACAGTTTGGGCCACGCCGGGGAGCTGTTTTTT
CAIRLDSLGHAGELFF
>once|-|TRBV6-5|TRBJ1-3
TGTGCCAGCATTAATCGCCCAACCGGTGGAAACACCATATATTTT
CASINRPTGGNTIYF
>-|TRBD2|TRBV6-5|TRBJ2-7
TGTGCCAGCAGTTCGTCTAGCGGGAGCTACGAGCAGTACTTC
CASSSSSGSYEQYF
>-|TRBD1|TRBV19|TRBJ1-5
TGTGCCAGTAGTATCCTAGGGACAGGTAGCAATCAGCCCCAGCATTTT
CASSILGTGSNQPQHF
>-|-|TRBV4-2|TRBJ2-7
TGTGCCAGCAGCCCGACAGATACCTCTATAGAGCAGTACTTC
CASSPTDTSIEQYF
>-|-|TRBV9|TRBJ1-1
TGTGCCAGCAGCGTAGGGGACACCACTCTCACTGAAGCTTTCTTT
CASSVGDTTLTEAFF
>-|-|TRBV12-3/TRBV12-4|TRBJ2-1
TGTGCCAGCAGTGTGCTAGCCGGCTATGAGCAGTTCTTC
CASSVLAGYEQFF
>-|-|TRBV9|TRBJ1-3
TGTGCCAGCAACAAAGAGGCAGACCTCTCTGGAAACACCATATATTTT
CASNKEADLSGNTIYF
>-|-|TRBV19|TRBJ2-6
TGTGCCAGTAGTAGTGGTCTATTCTCTGGGGCCAACGTCCTGACTTTC
CASSSGLFSGANVLTF
>-|-|TRBV2|TRBJ2-3
TGTGCCAGCAGTCAACATCGCACAGATACGCAGTATTTT
CASSQHRTDTQYF
>few|TRBD1|TRBV7-2|TRBJ2-1
TGTGCCAGCAGCTTATCGGGCCCCGACAGGGGAGATGAGCAGTTCTTC
CASSLSGPDRGDEQFF
>-|-|TRBV4-3|TRBJ1-2
TGCGCCAGCAGCCAAGGGGTGGGGGCCGTCTATGGCTACACCTTC
CASSQGVGAVYGYTF
>-|-|TRBV6-5|TRBJ2-5
TGTGCCAGCAGGCCCCGGGACATAACCCAAGAGACCCAGTACTTC
CASRPRDITQETQYF
>-|-|TRBV5-6|TRBJ1-1
TGTGCCAGCAGCCGTGACACAGGGAAGGGGACTGAAGCTTTCTTT
CASSRDTGKGTEAFF
>-|-|TRBV7-9|TRBJ2-7
TGTGCCAGCAGCTGGTCGGGGTTTGCCCACGAGCAGTACTTC
CASSWSGFAHEQYF
>once|-|TRBV6-4|TRBJ2-2
TGTGCCAGCAGTAGGAGCGGGACACTGAACACCGGGGAGCTGTTTTTT
CASSRSGTLNTGELFF
>-|TRBD1|TRBV19|TRBJ2-7
TGTGCCAGTGCCCGCCAGGCAGGGGGATCCTACGAGCAGTACTTC
CASARQAGGSYEQYF
>once|TRBD1|TRBV19|TRBJ1-1
TGTGCCAGTAGTATTAATCAGGGGGCCGGCACTGAAGCTTTCTTT
CASSINQGAGTEAFF
>-|-|TRBV4-2|TRBJ1-6
TGTGCCAGCAGCCAAGTCGGGGGAAGCAATTCACCCCTCCACTTT
CASSQVGGSNSPLHF